This TCR beta chain is drawn from a study of T cell repertoires in cytomegalovirus infection. Whole-study results and caveats: People with CMV and the relevant HLA were identified by cumulative public TCR beta family frequency.

A note on this clonotype: Its antigen is unidentified.

CDR3 size: 15 residues. The V gene's germline CDR1 is MGHRA and CDR2 YSYEKL. The V segment lost 0 bases and the J segment 4 bases; nucleotides outside the gene matches: 4. TCRdb redid the calling of the reads with MiXCR, one entry per CDR3 protein. This sample carries approximately 300,000 distinct CDR3 sequences, 20% to 25% of them seen once, and the ten largest clones take about an eighth. This TCR came from a human donor in good health (CMV status not recorded). Some clones in this sample may be carry-over from other donors' samples. The V call is TRBV4-1, the J call TRBJ1-2; 8 bases align to TRBD1. This sample comprised cultured PBMCs, obtained from culture after CMV antigen stimulation. The CDR3 reads CASSQEGQVGYGYTF. CDR3 nucleotides: TGCGCCAGCAGCCAAGAGGGACAGGTGGGCTATGGCTACACCTTC.